This TCR beta chain emerged from a study of identical twins' blood T cells. About this clonotype: At one of its ends the junction is not consistent with the germline gene, which may arise from a read error.

The germline V gene encodes CDR1 SGHTA and CDR2 FQGTGA. The CDR3 has 11 residues. TCRdb reprocessed the 5' RACE reads via MiXCR and lists one record per CDR3 protein. The table includes 350,000 to 400,000 distinct CDR3 sequences, over 25% detected once. The clonotype originates from a woman aged 18 to 55 in good health. The chain recombines TRBV7-3 with TRBJ2-4, with 8 bases matching TRBD1. Sequencing was performed on PBMCs. The CDR3 bases are TGTGCCAGCAGCTTCCGGGACAGGTCCGACTTC. It codes for CASSFRDRSDF.